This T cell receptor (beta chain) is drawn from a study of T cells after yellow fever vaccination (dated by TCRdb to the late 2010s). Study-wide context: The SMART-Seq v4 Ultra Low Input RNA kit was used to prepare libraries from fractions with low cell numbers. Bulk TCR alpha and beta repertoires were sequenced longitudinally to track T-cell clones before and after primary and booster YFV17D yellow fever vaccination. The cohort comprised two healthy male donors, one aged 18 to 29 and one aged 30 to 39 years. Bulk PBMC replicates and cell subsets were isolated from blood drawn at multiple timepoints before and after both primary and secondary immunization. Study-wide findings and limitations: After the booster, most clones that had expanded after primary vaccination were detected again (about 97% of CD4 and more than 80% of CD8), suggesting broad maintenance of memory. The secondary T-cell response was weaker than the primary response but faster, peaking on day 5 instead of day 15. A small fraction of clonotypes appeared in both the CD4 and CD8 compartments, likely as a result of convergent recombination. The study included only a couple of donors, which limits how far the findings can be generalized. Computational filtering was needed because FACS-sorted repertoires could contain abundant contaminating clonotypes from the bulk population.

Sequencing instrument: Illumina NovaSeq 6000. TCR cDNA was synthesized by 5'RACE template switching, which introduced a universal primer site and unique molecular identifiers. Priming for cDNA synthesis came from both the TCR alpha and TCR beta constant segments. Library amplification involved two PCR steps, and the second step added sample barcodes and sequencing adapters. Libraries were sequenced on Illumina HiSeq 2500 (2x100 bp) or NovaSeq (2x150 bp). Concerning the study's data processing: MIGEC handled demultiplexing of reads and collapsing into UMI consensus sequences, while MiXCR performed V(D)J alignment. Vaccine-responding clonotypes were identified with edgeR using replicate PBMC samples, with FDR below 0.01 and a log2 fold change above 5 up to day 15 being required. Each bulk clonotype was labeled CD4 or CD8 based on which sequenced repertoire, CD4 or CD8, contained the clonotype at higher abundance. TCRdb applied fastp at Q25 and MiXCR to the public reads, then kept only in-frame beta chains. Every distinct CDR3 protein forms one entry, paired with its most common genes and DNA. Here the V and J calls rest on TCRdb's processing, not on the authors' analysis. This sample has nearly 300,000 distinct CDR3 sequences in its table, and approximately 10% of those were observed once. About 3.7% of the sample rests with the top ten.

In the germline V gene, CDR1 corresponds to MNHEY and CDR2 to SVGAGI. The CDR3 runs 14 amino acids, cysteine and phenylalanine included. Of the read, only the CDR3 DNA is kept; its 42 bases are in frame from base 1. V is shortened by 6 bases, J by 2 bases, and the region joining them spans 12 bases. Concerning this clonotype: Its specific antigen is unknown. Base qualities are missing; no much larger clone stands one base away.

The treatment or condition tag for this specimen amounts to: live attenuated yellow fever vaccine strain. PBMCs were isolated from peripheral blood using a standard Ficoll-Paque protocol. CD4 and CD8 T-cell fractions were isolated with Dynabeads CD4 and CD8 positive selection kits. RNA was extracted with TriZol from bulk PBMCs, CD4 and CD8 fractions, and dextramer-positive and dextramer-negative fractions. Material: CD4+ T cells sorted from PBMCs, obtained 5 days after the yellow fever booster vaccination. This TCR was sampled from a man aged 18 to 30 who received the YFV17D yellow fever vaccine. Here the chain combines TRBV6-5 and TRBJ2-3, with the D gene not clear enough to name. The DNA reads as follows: TGTGCCAGCAGCTCCACGTGGCACACAGATACGCAGTATTTT. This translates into CASSSTWHTDTQYF.